These 18 T cell receptor beta chains originate from one sample sequenced in a study of regulatory T cells in long-lasting Graves disease. Arm-PCR of CDR3 regions with iRepertoire HTBI primers generated TCR beta libraries. TCRdb itself ran the multiplex PCR reads through MiXCR, one entry per CDR3 protein. Among roughly 360,000 distinct CDR3 sequences, about 10% were seen once, and the ten largest hold 15% to 20%. The sample's time point: newly diagnosed GD, antithyroid drugs for less than 3 months. PBMCs provided the RNA from which the TCR library was made. This sample was also put to use in a study of T cells in Graves' hyperthyroidism and ophthalmopathy.

Sequenced material: peripheral blood mononuclear cells (PBMCs), taken at new diagnosis, from a patient treated with antithyroid drugs. Receptor source: a young woman with Graves disease.

This clonotype was detected a few times. This sequence joins TRBV12-3 or TRBV12-4 and TRBJ2-7; TRBD2 agrees at 10 bases. The V and J ends lost 6 bases and 2 bases, in that order; junction bases with no gene match: 4. This CDR3 spans 14 amino acids. The CDR3 loop is CASRAAGGPYEQYF. CDR3 coding DNA: TGTGCCAGCAGGGCAGCGGGAGGGCCCTACGAGCAGTACTTC.

This clonotype was seen many times. The CDR3 DNA reads as TGTGCCAGCAGCTTGGGGGGTTTGGATCAGCCCCAGCATTTT. This gives the protein CASSLGGLDQPQHF. The chain combines TRBV5-6 with TRBJ1-5; D gene unclear. The germline V gene has CDR1 SGHDT and CDR2 YYEEEE. The CDR3 covers 14 residues. Trimming left V 0 bases short and J 5 bases short, with 9 bases between.

V gene TRBV20-1 combines with J gene TRBJ2-2; no definite D call. The V gene lost 0 bases and the J gene lost 3 bases, with 17 bases spanning the gap. The germline gives CDR1 DFQATT, CDR2 SNEGSKA (reference sequence). The CDR3 totals 17 residues. This CDR3 reads CSARDVFEKRYTGELFF. The CDR3 DNA is TGCAGTGCTAGAGATGTTTTTGAAAAGCGCTACACCGGGGAGCTGTTTTTT.

This clonotype was found many times. CDR3 sequence (DNA): TGTGCCAGCAGCTTGACCCTCAGCGGGAGGGCTGGGGAGACCCAGTACTTC. Amino acid sequence: CASSLTLSGRAGETQYF. The V and J genes are TRBV5-6 and TRBJ2-5; 10 positions agree with TRBD2. The length of the CDR3 is 17 residues. The V and J ends lost 1 base and 5 bases, in that order; junction bases with no gene match: 11. Germline lookup yields CDR1 SGHDT and CDR2 YYEEEE.

This clonotype has only a few counts. V and J are TRBV6-1 and TRBJ2-5; TRBD2 might be the D (10 bases). The CDR3 has 22 residues. Trimming removed 6 bases from V and 7 bases from J, with 42 bases in between. Germline loops: CDR1 MNHNS, CDR2 SASEGT. The CDR3 sequence is CASRDSGTGRLTSGLPVGTQYF. CDR3 nucleotide sequence: TGTGCCAGCAGAGACTCCGGGACAGGGCGACTGACTAGCGGGTTACCGGTGGGGACCCAGTACTTC.

The chain couples TRBV11-2 to TRBJ1-2; no clear D. The CDR3 sequence is 13 residues long. Trimming cost V 4 bases and J 5 bases, with 11 bases left between them. CDR1 is SGHAT, CDR2 FQNNGV, per germline. In DNA, the CDR3 is TGTGCCAGCAGCTGGGAACCACTTTATGGCTACACCTTC. This encodes CASSWEPLYGYTF.

About this clonotype: This may come from a read error, since a much larger clone is one base off. This rearrangement joins TRBV7-2 to TRBJ2-3, with a possible D match to TRBD2 (5 bases). CDR1 SGHTA and CDR2 FQGNSA come from the germline V gene. The CDR3 consists of 12 residues. The CDR3 coding sequence is TGTGCCAACAGCTCCGGGATGGATACGCAGTATTTT. It translates to CANSSGMDTQYF.

This clonotype was counted many times. The chain recombines TRBV10-3 with TRBJ1-1; D is undetermined. Germline CDR1 reads ENHRY; CDR2 reads SYGVKD. Trimming pared 0 bases from V and 8 bases from J, leaving 16 bases between. The CDR3 has 15 amino acids. The CDR3 coding sequence is TGTGCCATCAGTGAGTCGACGGTCCGGGGAGGGGAAGCTTTCTTT. Translated: CAISESTVRGGEAFF.

This chain joins TRBV6-2 or TRBV6-3 and TRBJ2-7; the D gene is possibly TRBD2 (7 bases). The CDR3 is 15 residues long. Germline V gene lookup returns CDR1 MNHEY and CDR2 SVGEGT. Trimming cost V 0 bases and J 1 base, with 10 bases left between them. This CDR3 is CASSYSGGGSYEQYV. Written as DNA, the CDR3 is TGTGCCAGCAGTTACTCAGGGGGGGGATCCTACGAGCAGTACGTC.

In this sample, this clonotype turned up many times. The chain carries TRBV5-5 and TRBJ1-1, with a weak D call TRBD1 (5 bases). Per germline, CDR1 SGHKS and CDR2 YYEKEE (reference sequence). The CDR3 is 13 residues long. V dropped 2 bases and J dropped 4 bases, with 9 bases sitting between them. The CDR3 protein is CASSFPGTTEAFF. The CDR3 coding sequence is TGTGCCAGCAGCTTCCCAGGGACCACTGAAGCTTTCTTT.

Concerning this clonotype itself: This may be a read error: a much more frequent sequence differs by one nucleotide. The gene calls are TRBV6-1 and TRBJ2-7; D possibly uses TRBD1 or TRBD2 (6 bases each). With 7 bases removed from V and 5 bases from J, the gap between germline ends came to 21 bases. Germline CDR1 MNHNS, CDR2 SASEGT. The CDR3 is 15 residues long. Written as DNA, the CDR3 is TGTGCCAGCACTCTAGGGGGAGGCTACAACCACGAGCAGTACTTC. Its protein product is CASTLGGGYNHEQYF.

There are many counts of this clonotype. This rearrangement joins TRBV11-2 to TRBJ1-1; D is perhaps TRBD1 (5 bases). Trimming removed 5 bases at V and 5 bases at J, with 9 bases between. The germline V gene encodes CDR1 SGHAT and CDR2 FQNNGV. The CDR3 runs 12 residues. CDR3 residues: CASSLTVTEAFF. CDR3 nucleotides: TGTGCCAGCAGCCTGACAGTGACTGAAGCTTTCTTT.

This clonotype was counted ten times or more. The chain couples TRBV13 to TRBJ2-5, with D possibly being TRBD2 (6 bases). This CDR3 is 15 amino acids long. V was trimmed by 5 bases and J by 5 bases, leaving 18 bases between them. Germline values: CDR1 PRHDT, CDR2 FYEKMQ (reference sequence). CDR3 sequence (DNA): TGTGCCAGCAGCATTCCGGGAAATGGAGGGGAGACCCAGTACTTC. This codes for CASSIPGNGGETQYF.

This clonotype was detected many times. This sequence joins TRBV6-2 or TRBV6-3 and TRBJ2-7; D perhaps matches TRBD1 (6 bases). The CDR3 has 15 residues. CDR1 MNHEY and CDR2 SVGEGT come from the germline V gene. The V and J ends lost 2 bases and 4 bases respectively, with 15 bases between them. CDR3 nucleotide sequence: TGTGCCAGCAGTTACAGTGACAGGCAGCCTTACGAGCAGTACGTC. Amino acids: CASSYSDRQPYEQYV.

This clonotype was seen at least ten times. The chain recombines TRBV9 with TRBJ1-1, with a weak D call TRBD1 (5 bases). CDR1 is SGDLS, CDR2 YYNGEE, per germline. Trimming shortened V by 4 bases and J by 9 bases, and 22 bases separated the two germline ends. The CDR3 spans 15 residues. CDR3 in amino acids: CASSRTDSPSLQAFF. CDR3 sequence (DNA): TGTGCCAGCAGCCGAACAGACAGTCCCAGCCTCCAAGCTTTCTTT.

This clonotype was picked up one time. The genes are TRBV19 and TRBJ2-1; D may match TRBD1 or TRBD2 (6 bases each). The CDR3 runs to 15 residues. Germline V gene data show CDR1 as LNHDA and CDR2 as SQIVND (reference sequence). V dropped 3 bases and J dropped 2 bases, with 11 bases sitting between them. CDR3 protein: CASSIARGAYNEQFF. The CDR3 bases are TGTGCCAGTAGTATTGCGAGGGGGGCCTACAATGAGCAGTTCTTC.

In its sample, this clonotype was seen many times. This rearrangement joins TRBV28 to TRBJ1-2; 8 bases fit TRBD1. The CDR3 contains 14 residues. Losses at the gene ends were 4 bases for V and 8 bases for J; bases not matched to a gene: 9. Germline values: CDR1 MDHEN, CDR2 SYDVKM. DNA for the CDR3: TGTGCCAGCAGTTCGCCGGACAGGGTTGAGGGCTACACCTTC. It translates to CASSSPDRVEGYTF.

This clonotype was picked up many times. This chain connects TRBV20-1 to TRBJ2-1; D not resolved. The CDR3 is made up of 13 amino acids. The ends were cut back, 5 bases at V and 0 bases at J, with 8 bases in the middle. CDR1 DFQATT and CDR2 SNEGSKA come from the germline V gene (reference sequence). The CDR3 nucleotides read TGCAGTGCTGACTTAAGCTCCTACAATGAGCAGTTCTTC. Protein: CSADLSSYNEQFF.